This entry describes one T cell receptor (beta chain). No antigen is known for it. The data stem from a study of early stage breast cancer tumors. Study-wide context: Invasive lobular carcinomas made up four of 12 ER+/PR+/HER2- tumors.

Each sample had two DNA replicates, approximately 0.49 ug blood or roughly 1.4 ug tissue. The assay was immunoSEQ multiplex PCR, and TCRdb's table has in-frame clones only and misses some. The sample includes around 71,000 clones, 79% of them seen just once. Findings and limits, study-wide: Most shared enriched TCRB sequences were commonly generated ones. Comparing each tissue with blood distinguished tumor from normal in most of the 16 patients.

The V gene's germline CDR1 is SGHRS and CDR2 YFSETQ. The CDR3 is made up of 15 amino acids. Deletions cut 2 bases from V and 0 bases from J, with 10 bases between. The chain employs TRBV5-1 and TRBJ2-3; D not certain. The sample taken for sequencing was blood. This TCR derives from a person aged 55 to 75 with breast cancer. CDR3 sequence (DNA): TGCGCCAGCAGCTTTAGGCGGTCTAGCACAGATACGCAGTATTTT. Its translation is CASSFRRSSTDTQYF.